The entry below gives a single T cell receptor beta chain sequence along with its context. J lost 2 bases, V lost 4 bases, and 7 bases had no gene match. From germline, CDR1 is KGHSH and CDR2 LQKENI. This CDR3 region has 16 residues. TCRdb keeps only in-frame clones here, not all; method: immunoSEQ multiplex PCR. Of approximately 52,000 clones in the sample, about 82% were seen once. The record originates from a study of technical replicates of blood from a handful of donors. Sequencing was carried out using PBMCs. The rearrangement links TRBV18 to TRBJ1-1; TRBD1 matches 10 bases. The clonotype was recovered from a human donor in good health. Some clones in this sample may be carry-over from other donors' samples. DNA of the CDR3: TGTGCCAGCTCACGGGGACAGGGGATGGGAAACACTGAAGCTTTCTTT. It yields the protein CASSRGQGMGNTEAFF. The whole variable domain, filled in from reference TRBV18 and TRBJ1-1, reads NAGVMQNPRHLVRRRGQEARLRCSPMKGHSHVYWYRQLPEEGLKFMVYLQKENIIDESGMPKERFSAEFPKEGPSILRIQQVVRGDSAAYFCASSRGQGMGNTEAFFGQGTRLTVV.